The present entry profiles one T cell receptor (beta chain) with its context. The antigen remains unidentified. The sample originates from a study of shared clonotypes between healthy human individuals. TCRdb keeps only in-frame clones here, not all; method: immunoSEQ multiplex PCR. Among about 610,000 clones, around 97% were seen once, and the ten largest hold about 0.06%. V lost 3 bases to trimming and J lost 11 bases, with 14 bases between them. The CDR3 covers 13 residues. The germline V gene has CDR1 LNHDA and CDR2 SQIVND (reference sequence). Study results and caveats: A small donor pool kept down the genetic and exposure-history diversity that was represented. On the whole, naive subsets had larger estimated richness than memory subsets had.

This receptor was taken from a woman aged 25-40 years in good health. Sequenced material: naive CD4+ T cells sorted from blood. The subset denotes: CD45RA+ positively selected. The chain links TRBV19 to TRBJ1-5; D gene ambiguous. Written as DNA, the CDR3 is TGTGCCAGTAGTATTAAAGATTGGATAGCCCAGCATTTT. It encodes CASSIKDWIAQHF.